What follows are 14 T cell receptor beta chains derived from one specimen sequenced in a study of T cells in Graves' hyperthyroidism and ophthalmopathy. Template material for amplifying TCR beta CDR3 regions consisted of RNA transcripts. The TCR CDR3 first-round RT-PCR relied on the HTBI primer set. TCRdb passed the multiplex PCR reads through MiXCR, listing each CDR3 protein once. Among hundreds of thousands of distinct CDR3 sequences listed, 13% were seen once. Sequencing used blood. The receptors here all came from a woman aged 18-29 years with Graves' hyperthyroidism.

This clonotype appeared many times. The junction and the germline gene differ at one end; a read error may be behind it. The rearrangement uses TRBV20-1 and TRBJ1-6, with D perhaps matching TRBD1 (6 bases). Per the germline V gene, CDR1 is DFQATT and CDR2 is SNEGSKA (reference sequence). This CDR3 region has 16 residues. The chain's CDR3 is CSARGQGMTYNSPLHF. CDR3 bases: TGCAGTGCCAGAGGCCAGGGGATGACCTATAATTCACCCCTCCACTTT.

Ten or more counts support this clonotype. The CDR3 loop reads CASSSGISYEQYF. In DNA form, the CDR3 reads TGTGCCAGCAGTTCAGGGATCTCCTACGAGCAGTACTTC. The gene calls are TRBV6-1 and TRBJ2-7; tentative D call: TRBD1 (5 bases). This CDR3 spans 13 amino acids. Germline V lookup: CDR1 MNHNS, CDR2 SASEGT. Trimming stripped 5 bases from V and 0 bases from J, with 8 bases between.

The chain employs TRBV19 and TRBJ1-2; D not certain. V was cut by 7 bases and J by 4 bases, with 16 bases left in between. In germline, CDR1 is LNHDA, CDR2 SQIVND (reference sequence). CDR3 size: 14 residues. The CDR3 sequence: CASTPAASPYGYTF. The CDR3 nucleotides read TGTGCCAGTACCCCTGCAGCTAGTCCCTATGGCTACACCTTC.

This clonotype showed up many times. The rearrangement uses TRBV5-1 and TRBJ2-5; D remains unclear. There are 12 residues in the CDR3. Germline V gene sequence: CDR1 SGHRS, CDR2 YFSETQ. Deletions cut 5 bases from V and 5 bases from J, with 10 bases between. The CDR3 nucleotides read TGCGCCAGCAGATCCCAGCTCGAGACCCAGTACTTC. Translated, it gives CASRSQLETQYF.

This clonotype was seen many times. The chain uses TRBV3-1 and TRBJ2-3; D might be TRBD1 (5 bases). The germline gives CDR1 LGHDT, CDR2 YNNKEL (reference sequence). The CDR3 loop spans 14 amino acids. V gave up 6 bases and J gave up 4 bases, with 14 bases separating them. The CDR3 reads CASSPFRGADTQYF. CDR3 in DNA: TGTGCCAGCAGTCCCTTTAGGGGTGCAGATACGCAGTATTTT.

This clonotype was counted at least ten times. The chain uses TRBV5-4 and TRBJ2-2, with D possibly TRBD2 on 6 matching bases. Germline CDR1 SGHNT, CDR2 YYREEE (reference sequence). This CDR3 contains 17 residues. Trimming took 5 bases from V and 0 from J, leaving 17 bases between them. The CDR3 loop reads CASSSGGTGTNTGELFF. The CDR3 nucleotides are TGTGCCAGCAGTTCCGGGGGAACGGGGACGAACACCGGGGAGCTGTTTTTT.

In its sample, this clonotype was seen a few times. V and J are TRBV10-2 and TRBJ2-5, with D tentatively TRBD1 or TRBD2 (5 bases each). This CDR3 contains 13 residues. Deletions cut 2 bases from V and 13 bases from J, with 17 bases between. Germline V CDR1 and CDR2: WSHSY, SAAADI. The CDR3 DNA reads TGCGCCAGCAGTGAGCCTTCCGGGGCTCCCGTGTACTTC. Amino acid sequence: CASSEPSGAPVYF.

This clonotype was counted a few times. The V call is TRBV15, the J call TRBJ2-5; D remains unclear. Trimming took 7 bases from V and 5 from J, leaving 5 bases between them. Germline assignment: CDR1 LNHNV and CDR2 YYDKDF (reference sequence). The length of the CDR3 is 10 residues. The CDR3 bases are TGTGCCACCATGGGGGAGACCCAGTACTTC. Its protein is CATMGETQYF.

V usage is TRBV5-1 and J usage is TRBJ2-1; 11 bases line up with TRBD2. V shed 0 bases and J 7 bases; nucleotides not matched to a gene: 6. The V gene's germline CDR1 is SGHRS and CDR2 YFSETQ. CDR3 length equals 16 residues. CDR3 sequence (DNA): TGCGCCAGCAGCTTGGCCTCGACTAGCGGGACGAATGAGCAGTTCTTC. This gives the protein CASSLASTSGTNEQFF.

This clonotype was recorded at least ten times. The CDR3 DNA sequence: TGTGCCAGCAGTTTAAAAGGCGTAGGAGACTTGAACACTGAAGCTTTCTTT. Translating it yields CASSLKGVGDLNTEAFF. The V gene is TRBV27, the J gene TRBJ1-1; D gene uncertain. Trimming shortened V by 2 bases and J by 0 bases, and 16 bases separated the two germline ends. Germline V gene data show CDR1 as MNHEY and CDR2 as SMNVEV (reference sequence). The CDR3 runs to 17 residues.

The table lists this clonotype with many counts. A read error may produce the germline difference seen at one junction end. This chain links TRBV20-1 with TRBJ2-3; maybe TRBD2 (6 bases). Germline V lookup: CDR1 DFQATT, CDR2 SNEGSKA (reference sequence). The CDR3 is 12 residues long. The CDR3 nucleotides are TGCAGTCCTAGGGAGGCGGTTAATACGCAGTATTTT. Translating gives CSPREAVNTQYF.

The table lists this clonotype with many counts. This sequence joins TRBV10-3 and TRBJ1-1, with D hard to call. V shed 8 bases and J shed 1 base, with 17 bases lying between them. This CDR3 comprises 15 residues. Germline values: CDR1 ENHRY, CDR2 SYGVKD. The CDR3 DNA is TGTGCCATCTTCGACTTCGTAGCTGGGAACACTGAAGCTTTCTTT. Translated, it gives CAIFDFVAGNTEAFF.

This clonotype has ten or more counts. The chain carries TRBV24-1 and TRBJ2-7; 8 bases fit TRBD1. V shed 3 bases, J shed 3 bases, and the junction held 12 bases outside the gene matches. The CDR3 spans 17 residues. Germline-derived CDR1 and CDR2 are KGHDR and SFDVKD. Here the CDR3 DNA reads TGTGCCACCAGTGATCCAACCCAGGGGGCCGAGATCTACGAGCAGTACTTC. Amino acids: CATSDPTQGAEIYEQYF.

The chain couples TRBV9 to TRBJ1-2; 11 bases align to TRBD1. The CDR3 is made up of 16 amino acids. Germline loops: CDR1 SGDLS, CDR2 YYNGEE. J gave up 4 bases and V 3 bases, and 8 bases lay outside the gene matches. DNA of the CDR3: TGTGCCAGCAGCGCTGTTAGGACAGGGGGCATCTATGGCTACACCTTC. Amino acids: CASSAVRTGGIYGYTF.